A single sample gave rise to the 30 T cell receptor beta chains below, sequenced in a study of CD8 T cells in Susac syndrome. After extraction with the RNeasy kit, about 0.5 to 1 ug of the RNA was reverse transcribed using random hexamers. TCRdb fed the immunoSEQ multiplex PCR reads into MiXCR, producing one record per CDR3 protein. The sample records approximately 180,000 distinct CDR3 sequences, roughly 94% being singletons. Sequencing input: CD4+ T cells from PBMCs. The receptors come from a human donor with Susac syndrome.

This clonotype has only one observation. This chain links TRBV6-2 or TRBV6-3 with TRBJ2-3, with TRBD1 identical over 8 bases. Germline V gives CDR1 MNHEY, CDR2 SVGEGT. The V gene end was trimmed by 0 bases and the J gene end by 6 bases; junction bases not matched to a gene: 5. This CDR3 region has 15 residues. The CDR3 DNA reads TGTGCCAGCAGTTACTCGACAGGGGATGCGGATACGCAGTATTTT. As protein: CASSYSTGDADTQYF.

The J gene is TRBJ2-1, the V gene TRBV20-1, with 10 positions matching TRBD2. J lost 4 bases, V lost 8 bases, and 8 bases had no gene match. Germline V gives CDR1 DFQATT, CDR2 SNEGSKA (reference sequence). The CDR3 totals 14 residues. The CDR3 region has the DNA TGCAGTTTCCCACCTAGCGGGAGTTACAATGAGCAGTTCTTC. Its translation: CSFPPSGSYNEQFF.

The chain couples TRBV7-9 to TRBJ2-5, with D possibly called TRBD1 or TRBD2 (5 bases each). The CDR3 runs 14 residues. Trimming pared 0 bases from V and 5 bases from J, leaving 10 bases between. Germline values: CDR1 SEHNR, CDR2 FQNEAQ (reference sequence). The CDR3 nucleotides read TGTGCCAGCAGCTTAGCAGGGGACGGGGAGACCCAGTACTTC. Its translation is CASSLAGDGETQYF.

The V gene is TRBV29-1, the J gene TRBJ2-5; tentative D call: TRBD2 (5 bases). V dropped 7 bases and J dropped 7 bases, with 19 bases sitting between them. Germline V gene sequence: CDR1 SQVTM, CDR2 ANQGSEA. The CDR3 loop spans 13 amino acids. CDR3: CSGEGGHPGTQYF. The CDR3 nucleotides are TGCAGCGGCGAGGGTGGGCACCCAGGGACCCAGTACTTC.

This clonotype has a handful of counts. The J gene is TRBJ2-7, the V gene TRBV19; the match to TRBD2 covers 7 bases. Unmatched junction bases numbered 7, after V lost 10 bases and J lost 1 base. CDR1 is LNHDA, CDR2 SQIVND, per germline (reference sequence). The CDR3 loop spans 13 amino acids. DNA for the CDR3: TGTGCCACCCTAAAGCGGGATTCCTACGAGCAGTACTTC. Amino acid sequence: CATLKRDSYEQYF.

The chain has TRBV4-3 and TRBJ1-1; no clear D gene. V shed 1 base and J shed 9 bases, with 12 bases lying between them. The germline V gene encodes CDR1 LGHNA and CDR2 YSLEER. This CDR3 contains 13 residues. CDR3 amino acids: CASSQVNRAKAFF. In DNA form, the CDR3 reads TGCGCCAGCAGCCAAGTGAATAGGGCCAAAGCTTTCTTT.

The V and J genes are TRBV12-3 or TRBV12-4 and TRBJ1-5, with a possible D match to TRBD1 (5 bases). V was clipped by 8 bases and J by 4 bases, with 15 bases between them. The CDR3 extends over 14 amino acids. CDR3 coding DNA: TGTGCCAGCCGCCTCCAGGGTTATAATCAGCCCCAGCATTTT. Translation gives CASRLQGYNQPQHF.

This chain joins TRBV20-1 and TRBJ2-5; 11 nucleotides match TRBD2. With 0 bases clipped from V and 2 bases from J, the junction kept 5 bases outside the gene matches. The CDR3 is made up of 16 amino acids. Germline values: CDR1 DFQATT, CDR2 SNEGSKA (reference sequence). DNA of the CDR3: TGCAGTGCTAGAGATGATTGGACTAGCGGGCAAGAGACCCAGTACTTC. Amino acid sequence: CSARDDWTSGQETQYF.

The rearrangement uses TRBV23-1 and TRBJ1-1, with D uncertain. TRBV23-1 is an ORF; its function is uncertain. Trimming cost V 3 bases and J 2 bases, with 13 bases left between them. This CDR3 spans 15 amino acids. The CDR3 here is CASSHPSRPNTEAFF. In DNA form, the CDR3 reads TGCGCCAGCAGTCACCCTTCTCGTCCAAACACTGAAGCTTTCTTT.

The gene calls are TRBV24-1 and TRBJ2-5, with TRBD2 matching 14 bases. This CDR3 is 15 amino acids long. Germline V gene lookup returns CDR1 KGHDR and CDR2 SFDVKD. Germline trimming cut 6 bases from V and 2 bases from J; bases unmatched to any gene: 1. CDR3 sequence (DNA): TGTGCCACCAGTCGACTAGCGGGAGGGCAAGAGACCCAGTACTTC. This encodes CATSRLAGGQETQYF.

The chain employs TRBV2 and TRBJ2-7; 10 bases fit TRBD2. There are 14 residues in the CDR3. CDR1 is SNHLY and CDR2 is FYNNEI in the germline V gene. V lost 6 bases to trimming and J lost 2 bases; unmatched junction nucleotides: 4. CDR3 nucleotide sequence: TGTGCCAGCAGGGGGGGACTAGCGACCTACGAGCAGTACTTC. It specifies CASRGGLATYEQYF.

The J gene is TRBJ2-3, the V gene TRBV20-1; TRBD1 is a possible D gene (6 bases). The CDR3 spans 14 residues. With 4 bases removed from V and 2 bases from J, the gap between germline ends came to 13 bases. Germline lookup yields CDR1 DFQATT and CDR2 SNEGSKA (reference sequence). The CDR3 nucleotides are TGCAGTGCTAAACAGGGCACCATCACAGATACGCAGTATTTT. Its translation is CSAKQGTITDTQYF.

The V gene is TRBV7-2, the J gene TRBJ2-6, with D hard to call. From germline, CDR1 is SGHTA and CDR2 FQGNSA. The CDR3 covers 14 residues. Trimming left V 1 base short and J 6 bases short, with 7 bases between. The CDR3 loop reads CASSLVSEANVLTF. In nucleotides, the CDR3 is TGTGCCAGCAGCTTAGTTTCGGAGGCCAACGTCCTGACTTTC.

This clonotype has a single count. The chain employs TRBV18 and TRBJ1-5, with 8 bases aligning to TRBD1. Germline values: CDR1 KGHSH, CDR2 LQKENI. The CDR3 runs to 17 residues. V lost 2 bases, J lost 1 base, and 7 bases stayed unmatched. The CDR3 region is CASSPSGDRSSNQPQHF. CDR3 nucleotides: TGTGCCAGCTCACCATCGGGGGACAGGTCCAGCAATCAGCCCCAGCATTTT.

The genes are TRBV12-3 or TRBV12-4 and TRBJ2-5; D might be TRBD2 (5 bases). CDR3 length equals 14 residues. Trimming stripped 4 bases from V and 7 bases from J, with 16 bases between. The CDR3 reads CASSSVRTAGTQYF. The DNA of the CDR3 is TGTGCCAGCAGTTCCGTCCGGACGGCGGGGACCCAGTACTTC.

This clonotype was seen once. The V gene is TRBV12-3 or TRBV12-4, the J gene TRBJ1-1, with 8 bases lining up with TRBD1. The CDR3 has 13 residues. With 6 bases clipped from V and 4 bases from J, the junction kept 4 bases outside the gene matches. CDR3 protein: CASRGQGGTEAFF. The CDR3 DNA reads TGTGCCAGCAGAGGACAGGGTGGCACTGAAGCTTTCTTT.

The rearrangement uses TRBV21-1 and TRBJ2-7; the table's TRBD1 call for D was not verified on the DNA. TRBV21-1 is shown as a pseudogene. The CDR3 runs to 15 residues. The CDR3 nucleotides are TGTGCCAGCAGCCGGGCCCCCTCGTTGTGCTACGAGCAGTACTTC. Its translation is CASSRAPSLCYEQYF.

Only one count was recorded for this clonotype. The chain couples TRBV2 to TRBJ2-5; D may be TRBD2 (7 bases). V shed 6 bases and J shed 4 bases, with 21 bases lying between them. The CDR3 is 16 amino acids. Germline CDR1 SNHLY, CDR2 FYNNEI. CDR3 residues: CASRWLGGGSGETQYF. CDR3 coding DNA: TGTGCCAGCAGATGGTTAGGGGGGGGCTCGGGAGAGACCCAGTACTTC.

This rearrangement joins TRBV12-3 or TRBV12-4 to TRBJ1-5, with unresolved D. The CDR3 is 12 residues long. V lost 7 bases and J 7 bases, leaving 11 bases between the germline ends. In DNA, the CDR3 is TGTGCCAGCAACCTGAATGAGCAGCCCCAGCATTTT. Translation gives CASNLNEQPQHF.

CDR3 coding DNA: TGTGCCATCAGTGAGGAGAGGGTCCAGCCCCAGCATTTT. Its translation: CAISEERVQPQHF. V usage is TRBV10-3 and J usage is TRBJ1-5; D is uncertain. Germline V gene sequence: CDR1 ENHRY, CDR2 SYGVKD. The ends were cut back, 2 bases at V and 7 bases at J, with 9 bases in the middle. The length of the CDR3 is 13 residues.

The V call is TRBV7-2, the J call TRBJ2-5, with 7 bases fitting TRBD1. The CDR3 totals 15 residues. Germline CDR1 is SGHTA and CDR2 is FQGNSA. V was clipped by 5 bases and J by 5 bases; unmatched bases: 11. The CDR3 sequence is CASSHHQTGKETQYF. In nucleotides, the CDR3 is TGTGCCAGCAGCCATCATCAGACAGGGAAGGAGACCCAGTACTTC. Supplemented by reference TRBV7-2 and TRBJ2-5, the full variable domain reads GAGVSQSPSNKVTEKGKDVELRCDPISGHTALYWYRQSLGQGLEFLIYFQGNSAPDKSGLPSDRFSAERTGGSVSTLTIQRTQQEDSAVYLCASSHHQTGKETQYFGPGTRLLVL.

V gene TRBV14 combines with J gene TRBJ2-1; 7 positions match TRBD1. Germline-derived CDR1 and CDR2 are SGHDN and FVKESK. The V gene end was trimmed by 4 bases and the J gene end by 3 bases; junction bases not matched to a gene: 6. The CDR3 extends over 15 amino acids. The DNA of the CDR3 is TGTGCCAGCAGCCCCCGACAGGGAATCTACAATGAGCAGTTCTTC. Translating gives CASSPRQGIYNEQFF.

Comment on this clonotype: At one end, the junction sequence differs from germline, possibly due to a read error. V and J are TRBV13 and TRBJ1-6, with D hard to call. Germline V gives CDR1 PRHDT, CDR2 FYEKMQ (reference sequence). The CDR3 is made up of 13 amino acids. The CDR3 is CASRYSYNSPLHF. DNA of the CDR3: TGTGCCAGCAGGTACTCCTACAATTCACCCCTCCACTTT.

This clonotype was seen just once. The rearrangement links TRBV6-2 or TRBV6-3 to TRBJ2-2; D uncertain. The germline V gene has CDR1 MNHEY and CDR2 SVGEGT. CDR3 length: 16 residues. V lost 4 bases and J 1 base, leaving 13 bases between the germline ends. The CDR3 region has the DNA TGTGCCAGCAGTTTGGACGACCTAGAGAACACCGGGGAGCTGTTTTTT. It is translated as CASSLDDLENTGELFF.

The chain employs TRBV24-1 and TRBJ2-3; 8 bases align to TRBD1. In germline, CDR1 is KGHDR, CDR2 SFDVKD. The CDR3 has 14 amino acids. V trimming: 6 bases; J trimming: 5 bases; junction bases outside the gene matches: 6. The CDR3 spells CATSPGQGRDTQYF. The CDR3 region has the DNA TGTGCCACCAGTCCCGGACAGGGAAGAGATACGCAGTATTTT.

The V gene is TRBV30, the J gene TRBJ1-1; a weak D match, TRBD1 (6 bases). Trimming took off 3 bases at V and 8 bases at J, with 19 bases between the two ends. Germline CDR1 is GTSNPN and CDR2 is SVGIG (reference sequence). The CDR3 is 14 amino acids. The CDR3, as DNA: TGTGCCTGGAGAATACCAAACAGGGCCAGCGAAGCTTTCTTT. As protein: CAWRIPNRASEAFF. Drawing the rest from reference TRBV30 and TRBJ1-1, the complete variable domain is SQTIHQWPATLVQPVGSPLSLECTVEGTSNPNLYWYRQAAGRGLQLLFYSVGIGQISSEVPQNLSASRPQDRQFILSSKKLLLSDSGFYLCAWRIPNRASEAFFGQGTRLTVV.

This rearrangement joins TRBV15 to TRBJ1-5; D not certain. V lost 0 bases and J 2 bases, leaving 8 bases between the germline ends. This CDR3 has 15 amino acids. CDR1 and CDR2 (germline): LNHNV, YYDKDF (reference sequence). The CDR3 bases are TGTGCCACCAGCAGAGACAGAACAGGCAATCAGCCCCAGCATTTT. Translating it yields CATSRDRTGNQPQHF.

This sequence joins TRBV6-1 and TRBJ2-5; no clear D gene. The CDR3 is 14 residues long. Per germline, CDR1 MNHNS and CDR2 SASEGT. Trimming removed 5 bases from V and 5 bases from J, with 15 bases in between. Here the CDR3 reads CASSSTTTWETQYF. CDR3 DNA: TGTGCCAGCAGTTCCACTACGACGTGGGAGACCCAGTACTTC.

V and J are TRBV30 and TRBJ1-4, with D perhaps TRBD1 (5 bases). This CDR3 contains 14 residues. With 4 bases removed from V and 7 bases from J, the gap between germline ends came to 16 bases. Germline V gives CDR1 GTSNPN, CDR2 SVGIG (reference sequence). DNA of the CDR3: TGTGCCTGGACTGGGGGGACTGGTGGTGAAAAACTGTTTTTT. Its translation is CAWTGGTGGEKLFF.

The chain joins TRBV7-2 to TRBJ2-3; 7 nucleotides align to TRBD2. Trimming cost V 2 bases and J 0 bases; bases outside gene matches: 5. Germline V lookup: CDR1 SGHTA, CDR2 FQGNSA. The CDR3 is 16 amino acids. CDR3: CASSLSTGGSTDTQYF. The CDR3 coding sequence is TGTGCCAGCAGCTTATCGACGGGAGGCAGCACAGATACGCAGTATTTT.